Each of the 18 T cell receptor beta chains below was sequenced from the same sample in a study of regulatory T cells in long-lasting Graves disease (dated by TCRdb to 2020 to 2022). What the time point label conveys for this sample: persistent/refractory GD, antithyroid drugs over 5 years with positive TRAb. RNA was extracted from PBMCs in TRIzol for both TCR sequencing and RNA sequencing. Library prep was done by multiplex PCR. TCRdb shows the sequencer as Illumina HiSeq 4000. To build TCR beta libraries, CDR3 regions were amplified by Arm-PCR using iRepertoire HTBI primers. TCRdb took the public reads, trimmed them with fastp at Q25, ran MiXCR for clone calling and kept in-frame beta chains. Rows are combined by CDR3 protein, so each entry shows the most common genes and DNA. Recorded for this sample are 500,000 to 700,000 distinct CDR3 sequences; 25% to 35% of them occurred a single time. The ten top clones hold roughly 41% of the sample.

Sequencing used peripheral blood mononuclear cells (PBMCs), obtained when the disease was refractory, from a patient treated with antithyroid drugs. The receptors derive from a female donor with Graves disease.

This clonotype was detected ten times or more. J is TRBJ1-2 and V is TRBV12-3 or TRBV12-4, with TRBD1 as a possible D gene (6 bases). This CDR3 has 14 amino acids. V lost 4 bases and J lost 6, with 15 bases in between. Here the CDR3 DNA reads TGTGCCAGCAGTTCACGGACAGCCTTGGATGGCTACACCTTC. Protein product: CASSSRTALDGYTF.

There are a few counts of this clonotype. V usage is TRBV5-1 and J usage is TRBJ2-7; either TRBD1 or TRBD2 may supply D (6 bases each). V was shortened by 3 bases and J by 2 bases, with 15 bases between the two germline ends. Per germline, CDR1 SGHRS and CDR2 YFSETQ. The CDR3 totals 15 residues. The CDR3 DNA sequence: TGCGCCAGCAGCTCCTACGCGGGGACAACCTACGAGCAGTACTTC. It is translated as CASSSYAGTTYEQYF.

V usage is TRBV7-6 and J usage is TRBJ2-7; D possibly corresponds to TRBD2 (7 bases). Trimming removed 6 bases from V and 8 bases from J, with 17 bases in between. Germline V gene lookup returns CDR1 SGHVS and CDR2 FNYEAQ. This CDR3 is 13 amino acids long. CDR3 sequence reads: CASSTSVWGQQYF. The CDR3 region has the DNA TGTGCCAGCAGTACTAGCGTCTGGGGGCAGCAGTACTTC.

The V call is TRBV24-1, the J call TRBJ2-6, with a tentative D call TRBD1 (5 bases). This CDR3 has 18 amino acids. Between the trimmed V and J ends, which lost 2 bases and 0 bases, there was a span of 13 bases. Germline lookup yields CDR1 KGHDR and CDR2 SFDVKD. The DNA of the CDR3 is TGTGCCACCAGTGATTCGGTCAGGGAAAGCTCTGGGGCCAACGTCCTGACTTTC. This translates into CATSDSVRESSGANVLTF.

This clonotype was recorded a few times. V and J are TRBV6-2 or TRBV6-3 and TRBJ1-1; 9 positions agree with TRBD1. The CDR3 runs to 15 residues. The V gene end was trimmed by 1 base and the J gene end by 4 bases; junction bases not matched to a gene: 4. The germline V gene encodes CDR1 MNHEY and CDR2 SVGEGT. CDR3 protein: CASSYLGTGPTEAFF. Written as DNA, the CDR3 is TGTGCCAGCAGTTACTTAGGGACAGGGCCCACTGAAGCTTTCTTT.

This clonotype was seen ten or more times. The chain recombines TRBV7-2 with TRBJ2-2, with a weak D call TRBD1 (5 bases). V was trimmed by 1 base and J by 3 bases, leaving 9 bases between them. CDR1 and CDR2 from the germline V gene are SGHTA and FQGNSA. The CDR3 runs to 15 residues. CDR3 residues: CASSLVRGHTGELFF. The CDR3 DNA reads TGTGCCAGCAGCTTAGTAAGGGGCCACACCGGGGAGCTGTTTTTT. Supplemented by reference TRBV7-2 and TRBJ2-2, the full variable domain reads GAGVSQSPSNKVTEKGKDVELRCDPISGHTALYWYRQSLGQGLEFLIYFQGNSAPDKSGLPSDRFSAERTGGSVSTLTIQRTQQEDSAVYLCASSLVRGHTGELFFGEGSRLTVL.

This chain uses TRBV28 with TRBJ1-2, with no clear D. The CDR3 loop spans 15 amino acids. V lost 1 base, J lost 2 bases, and 11 bases lay in between. The germline gives CDR1 MDHEN, CDR2 SYDVKM. The CDR3 sequence: CASSLSRLGNYGYTF. The CDR3 region has the DNA TGTGCCAGCAGTTTATCTCGTTTAGGGAACTATGGCTACACCTTC.

This chain connects TRBV7-6 to TRBJ2-5; TRBD2 matches at 8 bases. The ends lost 1 base at V and 0 bases at J; junction bases unmatched: 7. Per the germline V gene, CDR1 is SGHVS and CDR2 is FNYEAQ. The CDR3 spans 17 residues. CDR3 nucleotide sequence: TGTGCCAGCAGCTTAGAACCGAGCGGGAGCGACCAAGAGACCCAGTACTTC. This sequence encodes CASSLEPSGSDQETQYF.

This clonotype was seen only a few times. The J gene is TRBJ2-1, the V gene TRBV20-1; maybe TRBD2 (5 bases). CDR3 length equals 14 residues. The V gene lost 5 bases and the J gene lost 0 bases, with 11 bases spanning the gap. Germline-derived CDR1 and CDR2 are DFQATT and SNEGSKA (reference sequence). CDR3 in amino acids: CSAGDDYSYNEQFF. The CDR3 coding sequence is TGCAGTGCTGGTGACGACTACTCCTACAATGAGCAGTTCTTC.

The genes are TRBV2 and TRBJ2-7; TRBD2 matches 13 bases. The germline V gene has CDR1 SNHLY and CDR2 FYNNEI. The CDR3 covers 15 residues. With V trimmed by 5 bases and J by 4 bases, 5 bases remained unmatched. The CDR3 DNA reads as TGTGCCAGCAGTCAGAAGACTAGCGGGAGGTACGAGCAGTACTTC. It translates to CASSQKTSGRYEQYF.

The CDR3 spells CASSRGGVWGTEAFF. CDR3 nucleotide sequence: TGCGCCAGCAGCCGGGGTGGGGTATGGGGCACTGAAGCTTTCTTT. The chain recombines TRBV5-1 with TRBJ1-1; D unclear. This CDR3 comprises 15 residues. V lost 4 bases, J lost 4 bases, and 17 bases lay in between. Germline V gene lookup returns CDR1 SGHRS and CDR2 YFSETQ.

The rearrangement links TRBV29-1 to TRBJ1-4; the match to TRBD1 covers 7 bases. Trimming cost V 2 bases and J 7 bases; bases outside gene matches: 7. This CDR3 spans 14 amino acids. The germline V gene encodes CDR1 SQVTM and CDR2 ANQGSEA. CDR3 sequence: CSVENTGDGEKLFF. In DNA, the CDR3 is TGCAGCGTTGAAAATACAGGGGACGGTGAAAAACTGTTTTTT.

The rearrangement uses TRBV11-2 and TRBJ2-1; D tentatively reads TRBD1 or TRBD2 (5 bases each). Trimming cost V 2 bases and J 9 bases, with 14 bases left between them. The CDR3 loop spans 14 amino acids. Germline-derived CDR1 and CDR2 are SGHAT and FQNNGV. The CDR3 bases are TGTGCCAGCAGCTTACGTCGGTCAGGGAGTGAGCAGTTCTTC. Protein: CASSLRRSGSEQFF.

The table lists this clonotype with a count of one. The chain joins TRBV6-1 to TRBJ2-1, with D perhaps TRBD2 (5 bases). Germline assignment: CDR1 MNHNS and CDR2 SASEGT. V shed 3 bases and J shed 3 bases, with 24 bases lying between them. The CDR3 consists of 19 residues. The CDR3 loop reads CASSDRKMRVAILYNEQFF. CDR3 DNA sequence: TGTGCCAGCAGTGACCGAAAGATGAGGGTCGCGATTCTCTACAATGAGCAGTTCTTC.

This rearrangement joins TRBV5-1 to TRBJ1-1; no firm D call. V was clipped by 9 bases and J by 3 bases, with 15 bases between them. The CDR3 sequence is 13 residues long. The V gene's germline CDR1 is SGHRS and CDR2 YFSETQ. CDR3 bases: TGCGCCACCGCACGCAGTCCTGACACTGAAGCTTTCTTT. Translated, it gives CATARSPDTEAFF.

About this clonotype itself: This may be a read error: a much more frequent sequence differs by one nucleotide. The rearrangement uses TRBV20-1 and TRBJ2-2; 10 positions match TRBD2. After removal of 6 bases from V and 6 bases from J, the junction contained 13 bases not matched to a gene. Germline V gene sequence: CDR1 DFQATT, CDR2 SNEGSKA (reference sequence). The length of the CDR3 is 16 residues. The CDR3, as DNA: TGCAGTGCCCGTTTAGCGGGAGGAAGGGACGCCGGGGAGCTGTTTTTT. Protein: CSARLAGGRDAGELFF.

This clonotype has a handful of counts. The chain carries TRBV7-9 and TRBJ2-7, with 13 nucleotides matching TRBD2. The V gene's germline CDR1 is SEHNR and CDR2 FQNEAQ (reference sequence). The CDR3 is 15 amino acids. Trimming cost V 5 bases and J 4 bases; bases outside gene matches: 5. CDR3 DNA: TGTGCCAGCAGCAAGACTAGCGGGAGGTGGTACGAGCAGTACTTC. This translates into CASSKTSGRWYEQYF. The full variable domain, rest sourced from reference TRBV7-9 and TRBJ2-7, is DTGVSQNPRHKITKRGQNVTFRCDPISEHNRLYWYRQTLGQGPEFLTYFQNEAQLEKSRLLSDRFSAERPKGSFSTLEIQRTEQGDSAMYLCASSKTSGRWYEQYFGPGTRLTVT.

J is TRBJ2-1 and V is TRBV11-2; 10 bases agree with TRBD2. Germline CDR1 SGHAT, CDR2 FQNNGV. The CDR3 is 14 amino acids. Trimming at V came to 5 bases and at J to 4 bases, leaving 2 bases not matched to a gene. The CDR3 nucleotides are TGTGCCAGCAGCCGGACTAGCGGTTACAATGAGCAGTTCTTC. Amino acids: CASSRTSGYNEQFF.